The text below deals with one T cell receptor beta chain. These data originate in a study of cytomegalovirus exposure and HLA in healthy donors. The study ran its PCR with 60 Vbeta and 13 Jbeta primers. This table comes from immunoSEQ multiplex PCR, and its TCRdb copy is limited to in-frame clones, with some not included. The data hold 200,000 to 250,000 clones, with around 83% observed a single time. There are 13 residues in the CDR3. Trimming shortened V by 7 bases and J by 0 bases, and 10 bases separated the two germline ends. The germline gives CDR1 SGHVS, CDR2 FQNEAQ. Sequencing input: PBMCs. The TCR originated in a woman between 45 and 65 years old in good health and CMV-seropositive. The chain carries TRBV7-8 and TRBJ2-7, with D tentatively TRBD2 (5 bases). The CDR3 sequence: CASNAGNSYEQYF. The CDR3 coding sequence is TGTGCCAGCAACGCCGGGAACTCCTACGAGCAGTACTTC.